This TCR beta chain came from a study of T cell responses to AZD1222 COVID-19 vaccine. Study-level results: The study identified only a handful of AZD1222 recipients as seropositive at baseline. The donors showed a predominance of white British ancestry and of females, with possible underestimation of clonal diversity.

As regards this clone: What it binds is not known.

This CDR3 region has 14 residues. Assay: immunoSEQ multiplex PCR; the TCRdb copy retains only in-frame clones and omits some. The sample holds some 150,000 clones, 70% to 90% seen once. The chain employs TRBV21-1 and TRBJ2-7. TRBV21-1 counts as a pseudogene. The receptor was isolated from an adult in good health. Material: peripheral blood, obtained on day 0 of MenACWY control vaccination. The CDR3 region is CASSKAGSTYEQYF. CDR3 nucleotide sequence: TGTGCCAGCAGCAAAGCAGGCAGTACCTACGAGCAGTACTTC.